Shown below are 22 T cell receptor beta chains from a single sample sequenced in a study of vaccination and CD4 T cells after COVID-19. Which antigens these TCRs recognize remains unknown. The Oncomine TCR Beta short-read assay generated sequence data from the DNA of cultured CD4+ T cells. TCRdb re-analysed the PCR reads in MiXCR, keeping a single row per CDR3 protein. The table includes around 4,600 distinct CDR3 sequences, more than 55% detected once. Specified treatment: approximately 11-day PBMC culture with coronavirus spike peptide pools or control peptides (ViraFEST assay). The collection of CD4+ T cells from the unexposed donor took place before the COVID-19 pandemic (2011-2018). The sequencing sample was made of CD4+ T cells from blood, cultured in vitro. The receptors shown here come from a human donor in good health.

The rearrangement joins TRBV7-2 to TRBJ2-7; D uncertain. This CDR3 has 15 amino acids. The germline gives CDR1 SGHTA, CDR2 FQGNSA. V was trimmed by 6 bases and J by 2 bases, leaving 17 bases between them. CDR3 amino acids: CASSLGPQAPYEQYF. Here the CDR3 DNA reads TGTGCCAGCAGTCTCGGGCCCCAGGCACCCTACGAGCAGTACTTC.

The chain joins TRBV27 to TRBJ2-2; D is undetermined. This CDR3 is built from 15 residues. Germline CDR1 reads MNHEY; CDR2 reads SMNVEV (reference sequence). With 6 bases removed from V and 7 bases from J, the gap between germline ends came to 18 bases. The CDR3 bases are TGTGCCAGCAGGGAAAGCCCTATGAGAAGCGGGGAGCTGTTTTTT. The encoded protein is CASRESPMRSGELFF.

The chain employs TRBV7-9 and TRBJ2-1; 8 bases are a match to TRBD1. With 2 bases clipped from V and 8 bases from J, the junction kept 5 bases outside the gene matches. Germline V lookup: CDR1 SEHNR, CDR2 FQNEAQ (reference sequence). The length of the CDR3 is 14 residues. The CDR3 DNA sequence: TGTGCCAGCAGCTTATGGCAGGGGGCGTATGAGCAGTTCTTC. Translated: CASSLWQGAYEQFF.

The chain combines TRBV15 with TRBJ1-2; D gene ambiguous. This CDR3 is built from 16 residues. Trimming pared 3 bases from V and 4 bases from J, leaving 18 bases between. Germline CDR1 and CDR2: LNHNV and YYDKDF (reference sequence). The CDR3, as DNA: TGTGCCACCAGCAGGGAAACGGCGGCCAGTCTCTATGGCTACACCTTC. Residues: CATSRETAASLYGYTF.

Only one count was recorded for this clonotype. The genes are TRBV20-1 and TRBJ2-3, with D perhaps given as TRBD1 or TRBD2 (6 bases each). The CDR3 consists of 15 residues. V lost 6 bases, J lost 6 bases, and 22 bases lay in between. Germline CDR1 reads DFQATT; CDR2 reads SNEGSKA (reference sequence). This CDR3 reads CSAKGGGKTKDTQYF. The DNA of the CDR3 is TGCAGTGCGAAGGGGGGTGGCAAAACGAAGGATACGCAGTATTTT.

This clonotype has more than one count but fewer than ten. The V and J genes are TRBV10-3 and TRBJ1-3; 9 nucleotides agree with TRBD1. The CDR3 loop spans 14 amino acids. With V trimmed by 4 bases and J by 9 bases, 7 bases remained unmatched. CDR1 and CDR2 (germline): ENHRY, SYGVKD. Here the CDR3 DNA reads TGTGCCATCAGTGGGGGGACAGGGAGCAGCACCATATATTTT. This translates into CAISGGTGSSTIYF.

The gene calls are TRBV2 and TRBJ1-1; D ambiguous. The CDR3 sequence is 13 residues long. Deletions cut 2 bases from V and 2 bases from J, with 6 bases between. Germline V gene lookup returns CDR1 SNHLY and CDR2 FYNNEI. The CDR3 nucleotides read TGTGCCAGCAGTGAAACAGTCAACACTGAAGCTTTCTTT. Its protein product is CASSETVNTEAFF. Complete variable domain (other parts from reference TRBV2 and TRBJ1-1): EPEVTQTPSHQVTQMGQEVILRCVPISNHLYFYWYRQILGQKVEFLVSFYNNEISEKSEIFDDQFSVERPDGSNFTLKIRSTKLEDSAMYFCASSETVNTEAFFGQGTRLTVV.

CDR3 sequence reads: CASSRSRNTEAFF. As DNA, the CDR3 is TGTGCCAGCAGTCGTTCGAGGAACACTGAAGCTTTCTTT. This chain joins TRBV12-3 or TRBV12-4 and TRBJ1-1; D gene uncertain. V gave up 5 bases and J gave up 1 base, with 8 bases separating them. The CDR3 runs 13 residues.

The genes are TRBV6-1 and TRBJ2-3; TRBD1 agrees at 7 bases. The CDR3 sequence is 16 residues long. CDR1 and CDR2 from the germline V gene are MNHNS and SASEGT. V trimming: 2 bases; J trimming: 3 bases; junction bases outside the gene matches: 8. The CDR3 loop is CASSERGRGWTDTQYF. CDR3 nucleotide sequence: TGTGCCAGCAGTGAAAGGGGCAGGGGGTGGACAGATACGCAGTATTTT.

The table lists this clonotype with a few counts. The rearrangement links TRBV12-3 or TRBV12-4 to TRBJ1-5; D is possibly TRBD1 (6 bases). V gave up 5 bases and J gave up 9 bases, with 14 bases separating them. The CDR3 is 13 residues long. The CDR3 loop reads CASSNRVEAPQHF. The CDR3 DNA sequence: TGTGCCAGCAGTAACAGGGTAGAGGCGCCCCAGCATTTT.

The rearrangement joins TRBV20-1 to TRBJ2-7; tentatively, D is TRBD2 (6 bases). Germline values: CDR1 DFQATT, CDR2 SNEGSKA (reference sequence). V shed 0 bases and J shed 3 bases, with 12 bases lying between them. The CDR3 has 14 residues. CDR3 sequence (DNA): TGCAGTGCTAGAGATGAACTAGCCAACTACGAGCAGTACTTC. Its translation: CSARDELANYEQYF.

This clonotype was recorded a few times. V gene TRBV20-1 combines with J gene TRBJ2-1; 7 bases line up with TRBD2. This CDR3 is 15 amino acids long. Trimming removed 3 bases from V and 3 bases from J; junction bases left unmatched: 8. Germline loops: CDR1 DFQATT, CDR2 SNEGSKA (reference sequence). Here the CDR3 reads CSASWASGLYNEQFF. CDR3 nucleotide sequence: TGCAGTGCTAGTTGGGCTAGCGGACTCTACAATGAGCAGTTCTTC.

The CDR3 region is CATSDLSGGRFEQFF. The CDR3 region has the DNA TGTGCCACCAGTGATTTGTCGGGGGGGCGCTTTGAGCAGTTCTTC. V usage is TRBV24-1 and J usage is TRBJ2-1; TRBD2 aligns across 8 bases. V shed 0 bases and J 9 bases; nucleotides not matched to a gene: 6. The CDR3 has 15 residues. CDR1 is KGHDR, CDR2 SFDVKD, per germline.

This chain links TRBV27 with TRBJ1-6, with 7 nucleotides matching TRBD1. CDR3 length equals 21 residues. Per germline, CDR1 MNHEY and CDR2 SMNVEV (reference sequence). V was pared by 3 bases and J by 7 bases, with 24 bases of the junction left unmatched. As DNA, the CDR3 is TGTGCCAGCAGTTTTCGGGGGACAGCAAACTATAGCACCTATAGGAATTCACCCCTCCACTTT. The encoded protein is CASSFRGTANYSTYRNSPLHF.

The rearrangement joins TRBV5-8 to TRBJ1-2; 8 positions agree with TRBD1. In germline, CDR1 is SGHTS, CDR2 YDEGEE. Germline trimming cut 4 bases from V and 4 bases from J; bases unmatched to any gene: 9. This CDR3 is 15 amino acids long. In DNA, the CDR3 is TGTGCCAGCAGCACAACAGGGGGTGGAAGCTATGGCTACACCTTC. This gives the protein CASSTTGGGSYGYTF.

This clonotype was detected once. This rearrangement joins TRBV5-1 to TRBJ2-7; D remains unclear. V lost 4 bases to trimming and J lost 9 bases, with 8 bases between them. The CDR3 has 10 residues. Germline CDR1 SGHRS, CDR2 YFSETQ. The CDR3 bases are TGCGCCAGCAGCCCCTCTCTGCAGTACTTC. Protein product: CASSPSLQYF.

The chain has TRBV6-1 and TRBJ1-6; D is perhaps TRBD1 (6 bases). Germline V gene sequence: CDR1 MNHNS, CDR2 SASEGT. V shed 5 bases and J shed 11 bases, with 19 bases lying between them. This CDR3 is built from 15 residues. The CDR3 bases are TGTGCCAGCAGTCGGACAGTCGGTCAAAGGGCACCCCTCCACTTT. Protein product: CASSRTVGQRAPLHF.

The V and J genes are TRBV15 and TRBJ2-5, with D uncertain. V lost 1 base to trimming and J lost 5 bases, with 8 bases between them. Germline CDR1 reads LNHNV; CDR2 reads YYDKDF (reference sequence). CDR3 size: 13 residues. Written as DNA, the CDR3 is TGTGCCACCAGCAGAGGCCCCAGGGAGACCCAGTACTTC. Translated, it gives CATSRGPRETQYF.

The gene calls are TRBV23-1 and TRBJ2-5, with D hard to call. TRBV23-1 falls under the ORF class, with uncertain function. V lost 7 bases and J 1 base, leaving 16 bases between the germline ends. The CDR3 has 15 amino acids. CDR3 coding DNA: TGCGCCAGCACACCTCGATGGGGTCCCCAAGAGACCCAGTACTTC. The encoded protein is CASTPRWGPQETQYF.

This sequence joins TRBV6-5 and TRBJ2-5; 9 bases line up with TRBD1. Germline V CDR1 and CDR2: MNHEY, SVGAGI. The J segment lost 2 bases and the V segment lost 2 bases, leaving 6 bases of the junction unmatched. The CDR3 contains 16 residues. As DNA, the CDR3 is TGTGCCAGCAGTTACCGTACCGGGACAGGGCAAGAGACCCAGTACTTC. This codes for CASSYRTGTGQETQYF.

This clonotype came up once. V and J are TRBV11-2 and TRBJ1-2, with a weak D call TRBD1 (5 bases). Germline V lookup: CDR1 SGHAT, CDR2 FQNNGV. Between the trimmed V and J ends, which lost 6 bases and 4 bases, there was a span of 27 bases. CDR3 length: 18 residues. In nucleotides, the CDR3 is TGTGCCAGCAGGCCGGGTAGGGGCGGAAGAAGATTGGCCTATGGCTACACCTTC. Translating gives CASRPGRGGRRLAYGYTF.

The V gene is TRBV10-3, the J gene TRBJ2-2, with 8 bases matching TRBD1. From germline, CDR1 is ENHRY and CDR2 SYGVKD. The junction had 5 bases not matched to a gene; V was cut back by 5 bases and J by 6 bases. The CDR3 spans 14 residues. The CDR3 reads CAISTQGGAGELFF. The DNA for the CDR3 is TGTGCCATCAGTACACAGGGGGGCGCCGGGGAGCTGTTTTTT.